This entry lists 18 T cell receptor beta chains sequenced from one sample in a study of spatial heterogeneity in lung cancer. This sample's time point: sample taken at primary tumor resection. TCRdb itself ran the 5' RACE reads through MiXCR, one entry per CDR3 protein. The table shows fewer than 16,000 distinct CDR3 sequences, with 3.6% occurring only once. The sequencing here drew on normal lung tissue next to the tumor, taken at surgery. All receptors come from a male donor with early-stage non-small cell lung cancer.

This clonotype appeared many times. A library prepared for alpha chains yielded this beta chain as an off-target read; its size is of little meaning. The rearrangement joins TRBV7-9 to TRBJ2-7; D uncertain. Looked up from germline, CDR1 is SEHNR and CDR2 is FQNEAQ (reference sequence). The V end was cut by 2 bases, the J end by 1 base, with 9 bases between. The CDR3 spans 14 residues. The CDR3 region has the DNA TGTGCCAGCAGCTTAATGACCGCGTCCTACGAGCAGTACTTC. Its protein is CASSLMTASYEQYF.

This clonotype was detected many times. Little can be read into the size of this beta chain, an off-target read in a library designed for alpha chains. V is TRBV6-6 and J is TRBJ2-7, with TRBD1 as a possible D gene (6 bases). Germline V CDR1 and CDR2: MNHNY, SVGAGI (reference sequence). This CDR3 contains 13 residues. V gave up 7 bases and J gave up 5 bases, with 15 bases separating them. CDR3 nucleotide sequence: TGTGCCAGCACCTTACAGGGATCCCACGAGCAGTACTTC. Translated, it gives CASTLQGSHEQYF.

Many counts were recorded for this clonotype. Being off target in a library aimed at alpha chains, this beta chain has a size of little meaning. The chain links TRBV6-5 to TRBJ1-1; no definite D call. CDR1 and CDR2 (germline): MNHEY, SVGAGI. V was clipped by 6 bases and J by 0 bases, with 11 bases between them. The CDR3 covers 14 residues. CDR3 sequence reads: CASSRALVNTEAFF. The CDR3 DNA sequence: TGTGCCAGCAGCCGAGCCCTCGTGAACACTGAAGCTTTCTTT.

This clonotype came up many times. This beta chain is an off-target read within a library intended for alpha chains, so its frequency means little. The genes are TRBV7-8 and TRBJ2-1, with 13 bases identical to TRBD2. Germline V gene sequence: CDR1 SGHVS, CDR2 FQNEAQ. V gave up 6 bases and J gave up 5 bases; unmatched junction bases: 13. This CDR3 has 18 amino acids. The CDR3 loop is CASRKSGTSGIFNNEQFF. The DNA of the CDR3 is TGTGCCAGCAGAAAGTCCGGGACTAGCGGGATATTCAACAATGAGCAGTTCTTC.

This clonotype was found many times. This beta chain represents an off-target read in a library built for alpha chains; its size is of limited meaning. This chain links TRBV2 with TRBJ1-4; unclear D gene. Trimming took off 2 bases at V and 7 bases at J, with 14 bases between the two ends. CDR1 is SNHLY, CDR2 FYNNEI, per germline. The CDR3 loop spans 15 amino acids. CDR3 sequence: CASSESLGMGEKLFF. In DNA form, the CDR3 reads TGTGCCAGCAGTGAATCTCTGGGGATGGGTGAAAAACTGTTTTTT.

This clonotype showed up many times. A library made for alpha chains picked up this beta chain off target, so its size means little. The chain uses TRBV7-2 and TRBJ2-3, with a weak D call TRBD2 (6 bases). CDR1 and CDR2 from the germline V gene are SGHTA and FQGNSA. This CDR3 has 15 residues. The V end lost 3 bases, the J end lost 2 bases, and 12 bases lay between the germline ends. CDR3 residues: CASSFAGLLTDTQYF. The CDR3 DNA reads TGTGCCAGCAGCTTTGCGGGACTCCTCACAGATACGCAGTATTTT.

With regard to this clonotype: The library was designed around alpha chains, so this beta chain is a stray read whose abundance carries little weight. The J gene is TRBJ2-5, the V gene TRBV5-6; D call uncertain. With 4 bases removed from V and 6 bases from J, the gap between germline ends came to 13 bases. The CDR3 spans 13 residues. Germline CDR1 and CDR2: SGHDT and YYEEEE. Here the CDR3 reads CASSPGPEKTQYF. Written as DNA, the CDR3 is TGTGCCAGCAGCCCGGGCCCCGAGAAGACCCAGTACTTC.

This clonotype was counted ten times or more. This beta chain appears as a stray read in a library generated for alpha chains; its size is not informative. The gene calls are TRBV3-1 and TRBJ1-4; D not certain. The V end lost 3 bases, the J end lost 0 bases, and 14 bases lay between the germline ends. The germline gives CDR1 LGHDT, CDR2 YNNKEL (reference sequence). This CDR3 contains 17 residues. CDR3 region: CASSHRPGPATNEKLFF. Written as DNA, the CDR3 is TGTGCCAGCAGCCATAGGCCAGGTCCCGCAACTAATGAAAAACTGTTTTTT.

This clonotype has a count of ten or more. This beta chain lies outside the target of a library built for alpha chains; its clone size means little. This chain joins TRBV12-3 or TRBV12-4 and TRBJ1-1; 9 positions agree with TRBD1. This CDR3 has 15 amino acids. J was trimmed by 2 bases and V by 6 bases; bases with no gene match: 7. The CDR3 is CASRGTGRENTEAFF. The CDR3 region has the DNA TGTGCCAGCAGAGGGACAGGGCGGGAAAACACTGAAGCTTTCTTT.

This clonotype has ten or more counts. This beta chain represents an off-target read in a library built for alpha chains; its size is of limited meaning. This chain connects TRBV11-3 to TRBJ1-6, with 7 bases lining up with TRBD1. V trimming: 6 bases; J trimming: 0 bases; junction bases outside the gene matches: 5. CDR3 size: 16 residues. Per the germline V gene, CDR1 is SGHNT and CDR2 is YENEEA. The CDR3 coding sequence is TGTGCCAGCAGGGACAGGACGAGCTCCTATAATTCACCCCTCCACTTT. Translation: CASRDRTSSYNSPLHF.

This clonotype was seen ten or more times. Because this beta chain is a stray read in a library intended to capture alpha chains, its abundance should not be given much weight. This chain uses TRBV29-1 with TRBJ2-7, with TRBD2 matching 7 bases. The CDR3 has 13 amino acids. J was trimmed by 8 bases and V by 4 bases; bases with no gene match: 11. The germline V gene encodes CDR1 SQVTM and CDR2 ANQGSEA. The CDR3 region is CSVVEGTKNKQYF. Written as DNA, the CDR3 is TGCAGCGTTGTAGAGGGGACTAAAAACAAGCAGTACTTC.

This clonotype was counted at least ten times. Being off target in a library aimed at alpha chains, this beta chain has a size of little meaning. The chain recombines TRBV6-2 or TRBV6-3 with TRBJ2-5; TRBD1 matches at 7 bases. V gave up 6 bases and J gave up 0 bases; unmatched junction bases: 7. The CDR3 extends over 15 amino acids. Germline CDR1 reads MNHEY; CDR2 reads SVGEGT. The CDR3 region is CASSSRTGHQETQYF. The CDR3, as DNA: TGTGCCAGCAGCTCGCGGACAGGACACCAAGAGACCCAGTACTTC.

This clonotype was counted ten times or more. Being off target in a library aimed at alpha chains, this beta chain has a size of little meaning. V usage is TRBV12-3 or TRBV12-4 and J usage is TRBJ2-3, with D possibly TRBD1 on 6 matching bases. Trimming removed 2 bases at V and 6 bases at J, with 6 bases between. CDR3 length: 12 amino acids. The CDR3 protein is CASSLRGDTQYF. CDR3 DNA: TGTGCCAGCAGTTTAAGGGGGGATACGCAGTATTTT.

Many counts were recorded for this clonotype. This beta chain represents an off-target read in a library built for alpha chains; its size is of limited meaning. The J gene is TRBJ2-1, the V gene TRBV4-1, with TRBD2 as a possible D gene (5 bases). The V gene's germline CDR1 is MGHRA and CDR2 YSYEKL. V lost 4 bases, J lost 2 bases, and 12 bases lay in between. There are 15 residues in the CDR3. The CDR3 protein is CASSPDAGTYNEQFF. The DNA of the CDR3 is TGCGCCAGCAGCCCCGACGCGGGTACCTACAATGAGCAGTTCTTC.

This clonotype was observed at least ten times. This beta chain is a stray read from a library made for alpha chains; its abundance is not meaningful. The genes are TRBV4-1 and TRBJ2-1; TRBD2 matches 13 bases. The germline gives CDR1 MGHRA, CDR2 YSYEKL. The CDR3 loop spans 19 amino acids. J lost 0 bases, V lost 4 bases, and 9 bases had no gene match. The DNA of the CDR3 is TGCGCCAGCAGCCCCATTAGGACTAGCGGGAGTTCCTCCTACAATGAGCAGTTCTTC. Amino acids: CASSPIRTSGSSSYNEQFF.

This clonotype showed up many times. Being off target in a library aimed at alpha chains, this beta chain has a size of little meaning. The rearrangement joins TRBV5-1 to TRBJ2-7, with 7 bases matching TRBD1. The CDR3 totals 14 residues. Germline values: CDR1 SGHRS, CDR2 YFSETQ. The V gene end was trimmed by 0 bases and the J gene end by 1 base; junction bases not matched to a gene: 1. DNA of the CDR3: TGCGCCAGCAGCTTGGGGGACAGTTCCTACGAGCAGTACTTC. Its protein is CASSLGDSSYEQYF.

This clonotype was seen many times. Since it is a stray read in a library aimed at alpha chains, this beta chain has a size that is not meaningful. Written as DNA, the CDR3 is TGTGCCACCGGAGTGAGTCTGGCTCAAGAGACCCAGTACTTC. The encoded protein is CATGVSLAQETQYF. V and J are TRBV28 and TRBJ2-5; D gene unclear. The germline V gene encodes CDR1 MDHEN and CDR2 SYDVKM. The CDR3 covers 14 residues. Trimming pared 10 bases from V and 2 bases from J, leaving 17 bases between.

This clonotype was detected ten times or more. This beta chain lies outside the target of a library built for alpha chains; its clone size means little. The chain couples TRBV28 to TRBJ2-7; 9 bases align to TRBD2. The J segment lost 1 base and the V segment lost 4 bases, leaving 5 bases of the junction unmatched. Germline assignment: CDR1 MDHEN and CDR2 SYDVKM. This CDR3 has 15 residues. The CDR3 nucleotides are TGTGCCAGCAGTTCAACTAGCGGGTGGTCCTACGAGCAGTACTTC. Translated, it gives CASSSTSGWSYEQYF.